This T cell receptor beta chain was obtained from a study of graft-versus-host responses after intestinal transplantation (dated by TCRdb to the early 2020s). In the study overall: The transplants that recipients received were multivisceral, liver-intestinal, or isolated intestinal. Every recipient was given anti-thymocyte globulin induction, followed by about 3 years of maintenance tacrolimus and steroids. After intestinal transplantation, graft-versus-host and host-versus-graft alloreactive T cell clones were followed in the graft, circulation and bone marrow using bulk TCR-beta CDR3 sequencing. To identify alloreactive clones, pre-transplant mixed lymphocyte reaction products were sequenced and then compared with unstimulated pre-transplant donor and recipient T cells. Of the 20 to 30 intestinal transplant recipients enrolled in the cohort, one of whom was a retransplant, 3 patients without pretransplant specimens were excluded. Donor T cell macrochimerism was defined as a peak of at least 4% donor T cells among recipient peripheral blood mononuclear cells. Samples from a few later patients were sequenced in-house on an Illumina MiSeq with MiXCR processing rather than by the commercial service.

Study-wide conclusions, independent of this receptor: GvH clones turned up in recipient bone marrow, with some appearing earlier in ileal mucosa or blood, a pattern consistent with an intestinal mucosal origin. In the allografts of patients with donor T cell macrochimerism, GvH to HvG T cell clonal ratios were high. The relatively low number and heterogeneity of intestinal transplant patients limited the conclusions. Early after transplant, declines in HvG clones were associated with peak levels of circulating GvH clones.

Blood samples were collected up to 4 times in the first month after transplant and then at least monthly when available. As concerns this clone: The target of this receptor is not known. Base qualities are missing; no much larger clone stands one base away.

Library creation used the immunoSEQ multiplex PCR assay. High-throughput TCR-beta CDR3 sequencing of genomic DNA from most patients was performed by Adaptive Biotechnologies. For the original study's pipeline: Adaptive's ImmunoSEQ software supplied the TCR sequencing data for under 20 patients, while MiXCR and VDJtools were used to process a few other patients. CDR3 nucleotide sequences shared between donor and recipient were removed because their origin could not be assigned. To count as alloreactive, a clone needed at least 2-fold expansion over unstimulated cells and a minimum CFSE-low frequency of 0.002% (template counts) or 0.001% (read counts). A clone was considered mappable if detected in the sequenced pre-transplant spleen, lymph node, or MLR CFSE-low populations of the donor or recipient. The cumulative frequency of alloreactive clones was calculated as a percentage of all sequences, weighted by copy number. The immuneACCESS repertoire file appears here via TCRdb, limited to in-frame rearrangements. These files lack a portion of the clones; in checked studies, under half of the deficit traces to unresolved V genes, and the cause of the others is not known. V, J and clone size reflect that table, while D and trimming were determined from the DNA. The sample profile shows some 39,000 clones; about 92% of them were found once. The ten most abundant clones make up less than 4.5% of the sample.

The germline V gene (reference sequence) sets CDR1 to MNHNY and CDR2 to SVGAGI. V gives up 0 bases and J gives up 3 bases, and the segment between their germline ends measures 8 bases. The CDR3 spans 14 residues, from the cysteine through the phenylalanine. The DNA shown is the 42-base CDR3, in frame from base 1. The TCR originated in a human patient who received an intestinal transplant, so some T cells may come from the graft donor. The sequenced sample was PBMCs, obtained nearly 750 days after intestinal transplantation. Recombination linked TRBV6-6 to TRBJ1-1, with an unclear D gene assignment. The DNA sequence is given as TGTGCCAGCAGTTACTCTTGGAGAGACACTGAAGCTTTCTTT. It encodes CASSYSWRDTEAFF.